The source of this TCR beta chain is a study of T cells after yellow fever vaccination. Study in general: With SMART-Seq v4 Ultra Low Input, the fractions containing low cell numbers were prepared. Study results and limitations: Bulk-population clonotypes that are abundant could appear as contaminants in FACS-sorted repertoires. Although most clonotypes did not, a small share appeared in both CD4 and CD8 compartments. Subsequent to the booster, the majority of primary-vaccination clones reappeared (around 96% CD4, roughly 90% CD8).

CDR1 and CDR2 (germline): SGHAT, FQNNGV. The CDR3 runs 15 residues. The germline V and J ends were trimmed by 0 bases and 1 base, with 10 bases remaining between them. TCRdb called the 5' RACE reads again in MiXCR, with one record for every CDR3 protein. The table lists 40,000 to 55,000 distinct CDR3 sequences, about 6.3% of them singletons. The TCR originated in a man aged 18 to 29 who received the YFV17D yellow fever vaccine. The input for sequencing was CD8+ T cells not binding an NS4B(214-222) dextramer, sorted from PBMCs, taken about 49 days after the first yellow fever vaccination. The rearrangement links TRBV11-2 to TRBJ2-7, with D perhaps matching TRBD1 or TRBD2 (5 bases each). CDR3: CASSLDKWGSYEQYF. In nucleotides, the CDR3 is TGTGCCAGCAGCTTAGACAAGTGGGGGTCCTACGAGCAGTACTTC.